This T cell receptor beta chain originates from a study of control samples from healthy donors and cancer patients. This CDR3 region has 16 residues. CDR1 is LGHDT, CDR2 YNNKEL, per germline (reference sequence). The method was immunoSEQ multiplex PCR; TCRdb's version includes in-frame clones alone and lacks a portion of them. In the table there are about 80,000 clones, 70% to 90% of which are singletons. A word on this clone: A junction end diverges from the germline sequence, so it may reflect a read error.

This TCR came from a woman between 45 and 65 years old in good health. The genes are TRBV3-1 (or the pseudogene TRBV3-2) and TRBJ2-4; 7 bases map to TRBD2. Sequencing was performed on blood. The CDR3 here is CASSQAGRPVSNIQYF. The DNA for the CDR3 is TGTGCCAGCAGTCAAGCGGGACGGCCTGTTTCAAACATTCAGTACTTC.